The sequence of this TCR beta chain was determined in a study of blood T cell repertoires in COVID-19 (dated by TCRdb to about 2020). A note on the overall study: Samples covering the acute and convalescent phases of COVID-19 were provided by collaborators in the United States, Italy and Spain. The prospective study material was composed of cDNA or gDNA derived from T cells, B-cell-depleted T cells, or PBMCs. Subjects who had been exposed to COVID-19, were actively infected with it, or had recovered from it provided the deeply sampled blood TCRbeta repertoires that made up the dataset. Where available, HLA class I and class II types were obtained from metadata supplied by the sample provider rather than from assay-based typing. Samples came from the ongoing ImmuneRACE study (first 160 participants) plus 1,254 subjects from 6 global collaborators. The repertoires were released in a freely available public database intended as a resource for research on the immune response to SARS-CoV-2. The sample metadata nearly always contained a de-identified subject ID, COVID-19 status, age in years and sex. The investigation overall reported the following: The quantity of clinical and demographic metadata differed by source and by participant and was supplied without curation.

A remark on this clone: Its antigen is unknown. Base qualities are not provided; no much larger clone lies one nucleotide away. Other DNA sequences in this sample translate to the same CDR3.

TCRbeta CDR3 regions were amplified from genomic DNA using the immunoSEQ Assay, a bias-controlled multiplex PCR. The authors processed their data as follows. Within the assay, amplification of reference gene primers was used to estimate how many nucleated cells each sample contained. Sequence reads were collapsed and filtered to measure the absolute abundance of every unique TCRbeta CDR3 rearrangement. Productive Simpson clonality was computed per sample as the square root of Simpson's diversity index over productive rearrangements. Not all clones reach the TCRdb copy of this immuneACCESS table, which keeps in-frame sequences only. Checked studies attribute under half of the gap to unresolved V genes and leave the rest unexplained. Clonal size and the V and J genes are those of that table, whereas D and trimming came from the DNA. The sample table contains under 300,000 clones; only one count was recorded for about four fifths of them. The ten largest account for approximately 2% of the sample.

A second Seattle source provided samples from volunteer blood donors who had recovered from COVID-19. The collaborating institutions used their own protocols to collect whole blood in K2EDTA tubes. Collaborator samples were shipped for TCRbeta analysis as frozen whole blood, isolated PBMCs, or DNA extracted from either sample type. The junction shows trimming of 0 bases on V and 2 bases on J, plus 7 bases between the germline ends. Sequences MNHEY (CDR1) and SVGAGI (CDR2) are obtained from the germline V gene. Measured from the cysteine to the phenylalanine, the CDR3 is 14 residues long. Here the CDR3 DNA is all that survives: 42 bases in frame from base 1.

Sequencing was performed on peripheral blood. The origin of this receptor is a man aged 30 to 45 who had recovered from COVID-19. This sequence uses TRBV6-5 and TRBJ1-2, with no confident D gene call. The bases read TGTGCCAGCAGTTACTCGCGAAGCAACTATGGCTACACCTTC. Its amino acids are CASSYSRSNYGYTF.